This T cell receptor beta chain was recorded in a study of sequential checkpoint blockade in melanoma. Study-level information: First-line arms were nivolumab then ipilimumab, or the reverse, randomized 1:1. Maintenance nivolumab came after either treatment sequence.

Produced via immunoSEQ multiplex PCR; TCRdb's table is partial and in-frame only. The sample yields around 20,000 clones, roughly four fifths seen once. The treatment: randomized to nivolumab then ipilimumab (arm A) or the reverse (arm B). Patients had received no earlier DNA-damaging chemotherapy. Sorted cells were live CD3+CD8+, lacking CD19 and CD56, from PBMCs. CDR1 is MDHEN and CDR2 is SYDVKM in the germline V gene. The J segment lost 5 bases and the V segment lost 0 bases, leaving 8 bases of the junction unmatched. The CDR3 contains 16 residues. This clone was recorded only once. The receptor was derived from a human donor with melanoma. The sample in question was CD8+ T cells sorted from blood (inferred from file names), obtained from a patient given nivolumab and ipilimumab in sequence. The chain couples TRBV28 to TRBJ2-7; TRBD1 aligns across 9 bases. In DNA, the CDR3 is TGTGCCAGCAGTTTATGGGGTGGACAGGGGCTGCACGAGCAGTACTTC. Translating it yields CASSLWGGQGLHEQYF. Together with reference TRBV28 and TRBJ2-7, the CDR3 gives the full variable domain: DVKVTQSSRYLVKRTGEKVFLECVQDMDHENMFWYRQDPGLGLRLIYFSYDVKMKEKGDIPEGYSVSREKKERFSLILESASTNQTSMYLCASSLWGGQGLHEQYFGPGTRLTVT.